This is a list of T cell receptor beta chains from one sample in a study of Tregs in tolerant kidney transplant recipients. Generated by immunoSEQ multiplex PCR, the TCRdb table keeps only in-frame clones and is missing some. The data show approximately 60,000 clones, around four fifths seen once. Sequencing was carried out using CD4+ T cells from blood. These receptors originate from a human donor in good health. Both conserved end residues are part of each CDR3. D genes are given only for firm matches. The size entry is marked missing in some rows and otherwise reads once, few, many or a size class.

size	D	V	J	CDR3	DNA
few	TRBD2	TRBV7-3	TRBJ2-2	CASSPTLGLAGGTGELFF	TGTGCCAGCAGCCCCACCCTCGGACTAGCGGGAGGCACCGGGGAGCTGTTTTTT
.	TRBD1	TRBV10-3	TRBJ2-7	CAISQGAYEQYF	TGTGCCATCAGCCAGGGGGCCTACGAGCAGTACTTC
few	.	TRBV10-3	TRBJ2-1	CATREDEQFF	TGTGCCACCAGGGAAGATGAGCAGTTCTTC
.	.	TRBV11-2	TRBJ2-1	CASSLDHRDTHRVFF	TGTGCCAGCAGCTTAGACCACCGGGACACCCACCGGGTGTTCTTC
once	.	TRBV7-3	TRBJ2-5	CASSSTGYQETQYF	TGTGCCAGCAGCTCGACAGGATACCAAGAGACCCAGTACTTC
.	.	TRBV6-1	TRBJ2-4	CASSLLRGSKNIQYF	TGTGCCAGCAGTTTACTCAGGGGTTCCAAAAACATTCAGTACTTC
.	.	TRBV7-9	TRBJ2-2	CASRQKGSTTGELFF	TGTGCCAGCAGGCAAAAGGGGAGTACCACCGGGGAGCTGTTTTTT
.	TRBD1	TRBV5-4	TRBJ2-7	CASSRDRGSYEQYF	TGTGCCAGCAGCCGGGACAGGGGGAGCTACGAGCAGTACTTC
.	.	TRBV6-6	TRBJ1-5	CASRLGAQQPQHF	TGTGCCAGCAGATTAGGGGCTCAACAGCCCCAGCATTTT
medium-sized	.	TRBV6-1	TRBJ2-4	CASSEGFSKNIQYF	TGTGCCAGCAGTGAGGGGTTTTCCAAAAACATTCAGTACTTC
.	.	TRBV6-1	TRBJ2-7	CASSPTVYEQYF	TGTGCCAGCAGTCCGACAGTATACGAGCAGTACTTC
.	.	TRBV11-2	TRBJ2-2	CASSLGLRGELFF	TGTGCCAGCAGCTTAGGACTGCGAGGGGAGCTGTTTTTT
.	TRBD2	TRBV5-4	TRBJ2-5	CASSLLSGSSETQYF	TGTGCCAGCAGCTTGCTGAGCGGGAGCTCGGAGACCCAGTACTTC
few	.	TRBV29-1	TRBJ2-7	CSVAPDSYEQYF	TGCAGCGTTGCGCCAGACTCCTACGAGCAGTACTTC